Each of the 3 T cell receptor beta chains below was sequenced from the same sample in a study of T cell repertoires in cytomegalovirus infection. TCRdb re-analysed the reads in MiXCR, keeping a single row per CDR3 protein. The sample has nearly 550,000 distinct CDR3 sequences; approximately 15% are singletons. Sequencing was carried out using CD8+ T cells from PBMCs. All receptors come from a human donor in good health (CMV status not recorded). Some clones in this sample may be carry-over from other donors' samples.

This clonotype was seen a handful of times. The genes are TRBV27 and TRBJ1-5; 7 bases line up with TRBD1. The CDR3 sequence is 15 residues long. In germline, CDR1 is MNHEY, CDR2 SMNVEV (reference sequence). The ends lost 3 bases at V and 7 bases at J; junction bases unmatched: 9. The CDR3 here is CASSFRSDRVQPQHF. Here the CDR3 DNA reads TGTGCCAGCAGTTTTCGCTCTGACAGGGTCCAGCCCCAGCATTTT.

This clonotype was detected many times. CDR3 sequence (DNA): TGTGCCAGCAGCTTACTAGCGGGAGGCCCAGATACGCAGTATTTT. Its translation: CASSLLAGGPDTQYF. This rearrangement joins TRBV7-9 to TRBJ2-3; TRBD2 matches at 11 bases. Germline V gives CDR1 SEHNR, CDR2 FQNEAQ (reference sequence). The CDR3 is made up of 15 amino acids. Germline trimming cut 2 bases from V and 4 bases from J; bases unmatched to any gene: 2.

This clonotype was found a few times. The rearrangement uses TRBV28 and TRBJ2-3, with 10 bases lining up with TRBD2. V lost 4 bases and J lost 2; bases outside the gene matches: 3. Germline assignment: CDR1 MDHEN and CDR2 SYDVKM. The CDR3 totals 15 residues. The CDR3 reads CASSSSGSFTDTQYF. DNA for the CDR3: TGTGCCAGCAGTTCTAGCGGGAGTTTCACAGATACGCAGTATTTT.